The source of this TCR beta chain is a study of regulatory T cells in long-lasting Graves disease. Arm-PCR of CDR3 regions and iRepertoire HTBI primers were the basis on which TCR beta libraries were built. One entry per CDR3 protein results from TCRdb running MiXCR on the multiplex PCR reads. Of roughly 380,000 distinct CDR3 sequences detected, about 16% appear once; the ten largest clones hold approximately 21%. Overall study findings and caveats: Small sample size may have lowered accuracy. TCR diversity was lower in persistent Graves' patients than in newly diagnosed ones.

CDR1 and CDR2 (germline): MDHEN, SYDVKM. The CDR3 length is 14 residues. The time point denotes: newly diagnosed GD, antithyroid drugs for less than 3 months. Construction of the TCR library relied on RNA isolated from PBMCs. This clonotype was recorded many times. Its antigen is undetermined. At one end, the junction sequence differs from germline, possibly due to a read error. The specimen was peripheral blood mononuclear cells (PBMCs), collected at new diagnosis, from a patient treated with antithyroid drugs. The chain recombines TRBV28 with TRBJ1-4; 9 nucleotides agree with TRBD1. The TCR was taken from a female donor with Graves disease. The CDR3 DNA sequence: TGTGCCAGCAGTAAACAGGGGGCTAATGAAAGACTGTTTTTT. Protein sequence: CASSKQGANERLFF.